These T cell receptor beta chains were read from a single sample in a study of CD8 T cells in ankylosing spondylitis. TCRdb fed the 5' RACE reads into MiXCR, producing one record per CDR3 protein. The sample has approximately 260,000 distinct CDR3 sequences; 18% are singletons. The source material was blood, either unsorted or a sorted T cell fraction (not recorded which). The receptors derive from a male donor with ankylosing spondylitis or in good health (not recorded which). CDR3s include the opening cysteine and the closing phenylalanine or tryptophan. D genes are given only for firm matches. The listing skips clone size in some rows; elsewhere it reads once, few, many or a size class.

NA	NA	TRBJ2-2	TRBV19	CASSPTSPNTGELFF	TGTGCCAGTAGTCCTACTAGCCCGAACACCGGGGAGCTGTTTTTT
NA	NA	TRBJ2-7	TRBV4-1	CASSSRDGRSSYEQYF	TGCGCCAGCAGCTCCCGGGACGGACGGTCGTCCTACGAGCAGTACTTC
NA	NA	TRBJ2-7	TRBV11-2	CASTPDLTYEQYF	TGTGCCAGCACCCCGGACCTGACCTACGAGCAGTACTTC
NA	few	TRBJ2-7	TRBV5-5	CASSQDLLGLYEQYF	TGTGCCAGCAGCCAGGACCTTCTCGGACTCTACGAGCAGTACTTC
NA	NA	TRBJ1-2	TRBV7-8	CASTQSPSGVLYGYTF	TGTGCCAGCACCCAAAGTCCCTCTGGGGTCCTCTATGGCTACACCTTC
NA	NA	TRBJ2-5	TRBV4-1	CASSQVEVSETQYF	TGCGCCAGCAGCCAAGTTGAGGTGTCAGAGACCCAGTACTTC
TRBD1	few	TRBJ2-1	TRBV27	CASKAGTDYNEQFF	TGTGCCAGCAAAGCCGGGACAGACTACAATGAGCAGTTCTTC
TRBD2	few	TRBJ2-7	TRBV6-1	CASSEGLAGVLPYEQYF	TGTGCCAGCAGTGAAGGACTAGCGGGAGTTTTACCCTACGAGCAGTACTTC
NA	NA	TRBJ2-5	TRBV12-3/TRBV12-4	CASSFAGLGDTQYF	TGTGCCAGCAGTTTCGCAGGGCTGGGGGACACCCAGTACTTC
NA	few	TRBJ2-1	TRBV12-3/TRBV12-4	CASSFRRTYNEQFF	TGTGCCAGCAGTTTTAGACGAACGTACAATGAGCAGTTCTTC
TRBD1	once	TRBJ1-4	TRBV6-5	CASSYSGQGTEKLFF	TGTGCCAGCAGTTACTCAGGACAGGGGACTGAAAAACTGTTTTTT
NA	many	TRBJ2-1	TRBV12-3/TRBV12-4	CASSSQGLGNEQFF	TGTGCCAGCAGTTCACAGGGCTTGGGGAATGAGCAGTTCTTC
NA	few	TRBJ2-7	TRBV7-9	CASSNGISYEQYF	TGTGCCAGCAGCAACGGGATATCCTACGAGCAGTACTTC
NA	few	TRBJ2-7	TRBV5-1	CASSFSDGDSYEQYF	TGCGCCAGCAGCTTTTCGGACGGAGACTCCTACGAGCAGTACTTC
TRBD2	NA	TRBJ2-1	TRBV12-3/TRBV12-4	CASSFGGLASHEQFF	TGTGCCAGCAGTTTTGGGGGACTAGCTTCCCATGAGCAGTTCTTC
TRBD1	few	TRBJ2-7	TRBV27	CASSSTGIFHEQYF	TGTGCCAGCAGTTCGACAGGGATTTTCCACGAGCAGTACTTC